A selection of T cell receptor beta chains follows, all from one sample in a study of CD8+ T cells in alopecia areata. The data were produced by immunoSEQ multiplex PCR, yet TCRdb's version contains in-frame clones alone and is incomplete. This table has 150,000 to 200,000 clones, roughly 60% appearing once. Specimen: CD4+ T cells sorted from blood, collected at week 24, from a patient treated with tofacitinib. These receptor sequences come from a human donor with alopecia areata. CDR3s include the opening cysteine and the closing phenylalanine or tryptophan. The D gene is left open where the match is weak. Clone size is not always given. Where it is, it says once, few, many or a class for expanded clones.

cdr3_length j_call d_call v_call clone_size cdr3_aa cdr3_nt
16 TRBJ2-3 TRBD2 TRBV4-3 NA CASSQVAGGSTDTQYF TGCGCCAGCAGCCAAGTAGCGGGGGGGTCCACAGATACGCAGTATTTT
14 TRBJ1-1 NA TRBV6-5 NA CAARPGQMNTEAFF TGTGCCGCAAGACCCGGACAGATGAACACTGAAGCTTTCTTT
12 TRBJ1-2 NA TRBV29-1 few CSVRLGFYGYTF TGCAGCGTCCGACTTGGGTTCTATGGCTACACCTTC
13 TRBJ2-7 TRBD1 TRBV29-1 few CSVTGFFPYEQYF TGCAGCGTGACAGGGTTTTTCCCCTACGAGCAGTACTTC
17 TRBJ2-1 NA TRBV27 NA CASTNLPNLTARDEQFF TGTGCCAGCACCAATCTTCCAAATTTGACAGCCCGGGATGAGCAGTTCTTC
13 TRBJ2-7 NA TRBV2 NA CASRVATIYEQYF TGTGCCAGCAGGGTAGCGACAATCTACGAGCAGTACTTC
15 TRBJ2-1 TRBD2 TRBV5-1 NA CASSFGLAGSNEQFF TGCGCCAGCAGTTTCGGACTAGCGGGGAGCAATGAGCAGTTCTTC
12 TRBJ2-3 NA TRBV6-4 few CASISVPDTQYF TGTGCCAGCATAAGCGTTCCAGATACGCAGTATTTT
13 TRBJ1-1 NA TRBV27 NA CASSSLQGTEAFF TGTGCCAGCAGTTCGTTACAGGGAACTGAAGCTTTCTTT
13 TRBJ2-1 NA TRBV27 NA CASRLDRSVEQFF TGTGCCAGCAGGCTCGACAGGTCGGTTGAGCAGTTCTTC
14 TRBJ1-1 NA TRBV6-6 NA CASSERGRGTEAFF TGTGCCAGCAGTGAGAGGGGAAGAGGCACTGAAGCTTTCTTT
13 TRBJ1-5 NA TRBV29-1 NA CSVAGARDQPQHF TGCAGCGTTGCGGGGGCTCGGGATCAGCCCCAGCATTTT
11 TRBJ1-6 NA TRBV7-3 NA CASTLNSPLHF TGTGCCAGCACCCTAAATTCACCCCTCCACTTT
16 TRBJ2-1 NA TRBV5-4 NA CASSPRTASPYNEQFF TGTGCCAGCAGCCCCCGGACCGCGTCACCCTACAATGAGCAGTTCTTC
14 TRBJ1-2 TRBD1 TRBV9 NA CASSAKGQGGGYTF TGTGCCAGCAGCGCGAAGGGACAGGGGGGCGGCTACACCTTC
18 TRBJ2-1 TRBD2 TRBV5-1 NA CASSSGLAGGGSADEQFF TGCGCCAGCAGCTCTGGACTAGCGGGGGGCGGGTCCGCCGATGAGCAGTTCTTC
12 TRBJ1-2 NA TRBV6-5 NA CASTDSLYGYTF TGTGCCAGCACCGACAGCCTCTATGGCTACACCTTC
16 TRBJ2-1 TRBD2 TRBV4-3 NA CASSQTGTSGASEQFF TGCGCCAGCAGCCAGACCGGGACTAGCGGTGCCAGCGAGCAGTTCTTC
10 TRBJ1-2 NA TRBV29-1 few CSAYLDGYTF TGCAGCGCGTATTTAGATGGCTACACCTTC
14 TRBJ2-7 NA TRBV15 many CATSRDMGTYEQYF TGTGCCACCAGCAGAGATATGGGGACCTACGAGCAGTACTTC
13 TRBJ1-5 NA TRBV29-1 NA CSVGGEGDQPQHF TGCAGCGTTGGAGGGGAGGGCGATCAGCCCCAGCATTTT
14 TRBJ2-4 TRBD2 TRBV30 few CAWTRTSGGNIQYF TGTGCCTGGACCCGGACTAGCGGGGGGAACATTCAGTACTTC
15 TRBJ2-2 TRBD1 TRBV2 NA CASTHRTGGTGELFF TGTGCCAGCACCCACCGGACAGGTGGGACCGGGGAGCTGTTTTTT
13 TRBJ1-1 NA TRBV25-1 NA CASRDTGRTEAFF TGTGCCAGCAGGGATACAGGGCGCACTGAAGCTTTCTTT
19 TRBJ2-3 TRBD2 TRBV18 NA CASSLLQPLAGVVTDTQYF TGTGCCAGCTCGCTCTTACAACCACTAGCGGGGGTTGTGACAGATACGCAGTATTTT
14 TRBJ2-5 TRBD2 TRBV7-6 NA CASSLASGVETQYF TGTGCCAGCAGCTTAGCGAGCGGGGTTGAGACCCAGTACTTC
13 TRBJ2-7 NA TRBV10-3 NA CAGKPGPASEQYF TGTGCCGGAAAACCGGGACCCGCCTCCGAGCAGTACTTC
15 TRBJ1-3 NA TRBV9 few CASSVGGETGNTIYF TGTGCCAGCAGCGTAGGCGGGGAAACTGGAAACACCATATATTTT
14 TRBJ1-1 NA TRBV29-1 once CSVEESQGGTEAFF TGCAGCGTTGAAGAGTCGCAGGGTGGCACTGAAGCTTTCTTT
13 TRBJ2-7 TRBD1 TRBV5-1 NA CASSGTGVYEQYF TGCGCCAGCAGCGGGACAGGGGTATACGAGCAGTACTTC
15 TRBJ1-1 TRBD1 TRBV19 NA CASRMGGQVNTEAFF TGTGCCAGTAGGATGGGGGGACAGGTGAACACTGAAGCTTTCTTT
16 TRBJ2-2 TRBD1 TRBV4-1 NA CASSPQGMMNTGELFF TGCGCCAGCAGCCCACAGGGGATGATGAACACCGGGGAGCTGTTTTTT
14 TRBJ1-2 NA TRBV2 NA CASSVMGNNYGYTF TGTGCCAGCAGTGTGATGGGAAATAACTATGGCTACACCTTC
14 TRBJ1-1 NA TRBV5-1 few CASSPWGVGTEAFF TGCGCCAGCAGCCCATGGGGGGTCGGAACTGAAGCTTTCTTT
14 TRBJ2-5 NA TRBV5-1 NA CASSTQIPGETQYF TGCGCCAGCAGCACCCAGATCCCGGGCGAGACCCAGTACTTC
15 TRBJ2-7 TRBD2 TRBV2 NA CASGSSGLSSYEQYF TGTGCCAGCGGGAGTAGCGGGCTGAGCTCCTACGAGCAGTACTTC
13 TRBJ1-2 NA TRBV4-3 once CASSQTVSYGYTF TGCGCCAGCAGCCAAACGGTCAGCTATGGCTACACCTTC
19 TRBJ2-1 TRBD2 TRBV9 NA CASSVDPAGGIRTYNEQFF TGTGCCAGCAGCGTAGATCCAGCGGGGGGGATTAGGACCTACAATGAGCAGTTCTTC
15 TRBJ2-2 NA TRBV25-1 NA CASSVGGGNTGELFF TGTGCCAGCAGCGTCGGGGGCGGTAACACCGGGGAGCTGTTTTTT
11 TRBJ1-2 NA TRBV20-1 NA CSGDGDYGYTF TGCAGCGGTGACGGAGACTATGGCTACACCTTC